This T cell receptor beta chain was found in a study of T cell responses to AZD1222 COVID-19 vaccine. V gave up 6 bases and J gave up 4 bases; unmatched junction bases: 3. The CDR3 runs to 13 residues. Germline V gene sequence: CDR1 MNHEY, CDR2 SMNVEV (reference sequence). The method was immunoSEQ multiplex PCR; TCRdb's version includes in-frame clones alone and lacks a portion of them. The table includes roughly 82,000 clones, more than 75% detected once. This sample comprised peripheral blood, obtained on day 0 of AZD1222 vaccination. This chain joins TRBV27 and TRBJ2-3; 8 bases agree with TRBD1. This TCR derives from an adult in good health. As DNA, the CDR3 is TGTGCCAGCAGAACACAGGGGGCAGATACGCAGTATTTT. Amino acid sequence: CASRTQGADTQYF.